The source of this T cell receptor (beta chain) is a study of Ad26.COV2.S vaccination and SARS-CoV-2 variants. At the level of the study: Recipients of Ad26.COV2.S got it intramuscularly, once or twice 56 days apart.

Treatment meaning: some 19 received Ad26.COV2.S at low or high dose, single or two shots; 5 received placebo; per-sample allocation not given. Sampling was performed 63 days after the first vaccine or placebo injection. Study results and limitations: The authors reported substantial breadth in spike-specific CD8+ and CD4+ T cell responses after vaccination. Comparable non-spike TCR breadth was observed in vaccine and placebo recipients.

Assay: immunoSEQ multiplex PCR; the TCRdb copy retains only in-frame clones and omits some. The data contain fewer than 400,000 clones, 89% of them seen just once; the ten biggest clones take up 1.5% to 2%. This CDR3 region has 13 residues. The germline gives CDR1 MDHEN, CDR2 SYDVKM. Losses at the gene ends were 6 bases for V and 7 bases for J; bases not matched to a gene: 8. Notes on this clone: What it binds is not known.

This material consisted of peripheral blood, taken in a trial of Ad26.COV2.S vaccine versus placebo. The chain links TRBV28 to TRBJ1-2, with 7 bases that match TRBD1. This receptor was identified in a person between 18 and 65 years old who received the Ad26.COV2.S COVID-19 vaccine or a placebo. CDR3 coding DNA: TGTGCCAGCAGCTTAACAGGGGTGGTTGGCTACACCTTC. This codes for CASSLTGVVGYTF.